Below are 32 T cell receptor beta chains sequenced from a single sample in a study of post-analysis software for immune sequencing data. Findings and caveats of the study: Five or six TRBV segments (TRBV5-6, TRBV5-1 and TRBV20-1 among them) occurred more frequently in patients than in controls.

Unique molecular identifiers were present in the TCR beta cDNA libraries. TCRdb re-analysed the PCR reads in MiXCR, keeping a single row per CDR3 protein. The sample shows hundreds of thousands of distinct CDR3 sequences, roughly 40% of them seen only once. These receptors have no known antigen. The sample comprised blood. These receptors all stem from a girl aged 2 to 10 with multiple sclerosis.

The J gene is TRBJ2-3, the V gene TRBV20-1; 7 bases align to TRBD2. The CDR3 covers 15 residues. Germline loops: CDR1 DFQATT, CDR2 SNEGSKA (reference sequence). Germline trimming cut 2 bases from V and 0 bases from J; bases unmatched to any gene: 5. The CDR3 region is CSARKLSGSTDTQYF. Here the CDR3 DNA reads TGCAGTGCTAGAAAACTTAGCGGGAGCACAGATACGCAGTATTTT.

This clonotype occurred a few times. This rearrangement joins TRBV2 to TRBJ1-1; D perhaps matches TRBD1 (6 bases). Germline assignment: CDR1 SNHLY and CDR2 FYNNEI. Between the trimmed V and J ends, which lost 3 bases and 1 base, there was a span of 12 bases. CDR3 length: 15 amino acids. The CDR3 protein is CASSDLGAPNTEAFF. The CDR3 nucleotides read TGTGCCAGCAGTGATCTGGGGGCCCCGAACACTGAAGCTTTCTTT.

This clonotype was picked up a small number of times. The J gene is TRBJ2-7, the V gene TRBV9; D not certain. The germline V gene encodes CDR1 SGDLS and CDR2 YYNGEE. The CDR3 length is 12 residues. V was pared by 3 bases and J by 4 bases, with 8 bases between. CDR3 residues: CASSGDRYEQYF. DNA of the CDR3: TGTGCCAGCAGCGGAGACCGGTACGAGCAGTACTTC.

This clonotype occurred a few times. CDR3: CASSWGPLSYEQYF. CDR3 nucleotide sequence: TGTGCCAGCAGCTGGGGTCCCCTCTCCTACGAGCAGTACTTC. The chain uses TRBV5-5 and TRBJ2-7, with D hard to call. The CDR3 is 14 residues long. CDR1 is SGHKS and CDR2 is YYEKEE in the germline V gene (reference sequence). Trimming took off 3 bases at V and 0 bases at J, with 10 bases between the two ends.

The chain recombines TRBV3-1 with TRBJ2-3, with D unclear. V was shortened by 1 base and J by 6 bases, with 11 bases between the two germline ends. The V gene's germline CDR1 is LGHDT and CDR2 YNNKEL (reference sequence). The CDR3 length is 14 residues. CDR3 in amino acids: CASSQVSDRDTQYF. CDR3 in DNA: TGTGCCAGCAGCCAAGTTTCGGACCGGGATACGCAGTATTTT.

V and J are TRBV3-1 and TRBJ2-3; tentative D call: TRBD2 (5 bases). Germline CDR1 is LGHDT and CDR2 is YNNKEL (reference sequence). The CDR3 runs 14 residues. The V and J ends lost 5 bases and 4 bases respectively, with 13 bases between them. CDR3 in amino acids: CASSDVVEADTQYF. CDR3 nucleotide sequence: TGTGCCAGCAGCGACGTGGTGGAGGCAGATACGCAGTATTTT.

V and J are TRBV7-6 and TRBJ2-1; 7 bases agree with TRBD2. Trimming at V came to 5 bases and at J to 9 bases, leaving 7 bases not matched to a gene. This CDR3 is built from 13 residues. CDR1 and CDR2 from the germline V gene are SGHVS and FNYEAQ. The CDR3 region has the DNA TGTGCCAGCAGCGCTCACGGGGGGATTGAGCAGTTCTTC. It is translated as CASSAHGGIEQFF.

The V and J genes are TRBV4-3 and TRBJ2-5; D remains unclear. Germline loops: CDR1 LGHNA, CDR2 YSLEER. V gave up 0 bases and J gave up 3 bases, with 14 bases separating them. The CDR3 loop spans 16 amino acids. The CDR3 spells CASSQESGAEKETQYF. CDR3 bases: TGCGCCAGCAGCCAAGAGAGTGGTGCTGAGAAAGAGACCCAGTACTTC.

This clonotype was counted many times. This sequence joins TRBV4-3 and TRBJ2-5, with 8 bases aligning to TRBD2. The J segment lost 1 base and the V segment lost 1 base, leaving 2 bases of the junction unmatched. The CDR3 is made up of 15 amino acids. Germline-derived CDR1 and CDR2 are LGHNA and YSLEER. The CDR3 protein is CASSQGTSGQETQYF. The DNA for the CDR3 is TGCGCCAGCAGCCAAGGAACTAGCGGCCAAGAGACCCAGTACTTC.

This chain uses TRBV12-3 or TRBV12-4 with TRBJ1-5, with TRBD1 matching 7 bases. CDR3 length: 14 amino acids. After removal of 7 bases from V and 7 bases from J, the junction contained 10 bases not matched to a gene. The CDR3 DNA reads TGTGCCAGCACTCTCGACAGGGAAGGACAGCCCCAGCATTTT. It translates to CASTLDREGQPQHF.

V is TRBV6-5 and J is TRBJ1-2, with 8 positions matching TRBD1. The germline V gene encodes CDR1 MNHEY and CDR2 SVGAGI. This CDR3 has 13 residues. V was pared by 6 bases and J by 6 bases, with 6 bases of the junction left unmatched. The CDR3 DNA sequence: TGTGCCAGCAGCCGTGACAGGGGCGATGGCTACACCTTC. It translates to CASSRDRGDGYTF.

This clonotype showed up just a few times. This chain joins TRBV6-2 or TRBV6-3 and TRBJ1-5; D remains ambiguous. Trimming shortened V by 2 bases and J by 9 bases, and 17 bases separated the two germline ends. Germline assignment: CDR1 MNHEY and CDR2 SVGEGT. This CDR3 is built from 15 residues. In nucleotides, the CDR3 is TGTGCCAGCAGTTACGATCCCCGGGGATGGGGGCCCCAGCATTTT. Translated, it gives CASSYDPRGWGPQHF.

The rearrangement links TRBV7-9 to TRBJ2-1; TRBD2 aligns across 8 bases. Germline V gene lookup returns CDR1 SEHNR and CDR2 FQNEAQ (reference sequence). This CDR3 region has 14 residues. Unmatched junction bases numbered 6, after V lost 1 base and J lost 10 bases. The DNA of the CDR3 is TGTGCCAGCAGCTTAGAGAGCGGGAGTTCCGAGCAGTTCTTC. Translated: CASSLESGSSEQFF. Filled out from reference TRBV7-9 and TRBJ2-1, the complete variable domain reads DTGVSQNPRHKITKRGQNVTFRCDPISEHNRLYWYRQTLGQGPEFLTYFQNEAQLEKSRLLSDRFSAERPKGSFSTLEIQRTEQGDSAMYLCASSLESGSSEQFFGPGTRLTVL.

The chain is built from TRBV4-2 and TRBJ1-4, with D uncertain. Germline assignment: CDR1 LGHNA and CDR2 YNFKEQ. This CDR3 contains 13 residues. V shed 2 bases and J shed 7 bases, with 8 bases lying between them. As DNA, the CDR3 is TGTGCCAGCAGCCAATCGGGGAGTGAAAAACTGTTTTTT. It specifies CASSQSGSEKLFF.

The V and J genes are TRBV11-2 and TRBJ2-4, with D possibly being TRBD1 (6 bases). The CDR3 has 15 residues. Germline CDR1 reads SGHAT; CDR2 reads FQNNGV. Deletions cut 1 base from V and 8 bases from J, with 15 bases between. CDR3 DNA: TGTGCCAGCAGCTTAGCAACCAGGGGATGGGACATTCAGTACTTC. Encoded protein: CASSLATRGWDIQYF. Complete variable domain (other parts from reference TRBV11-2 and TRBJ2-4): EAGVAQSPRYKIIEKRQSVAFWCNPISGHATLYWYQQILGQGPKLLIQFQNNGVVDDSQLPKDRFSAERLKGVDSTLKIQPAKLEDSAVYLCASSLATRGWDIQYFGAGTRLSVL.

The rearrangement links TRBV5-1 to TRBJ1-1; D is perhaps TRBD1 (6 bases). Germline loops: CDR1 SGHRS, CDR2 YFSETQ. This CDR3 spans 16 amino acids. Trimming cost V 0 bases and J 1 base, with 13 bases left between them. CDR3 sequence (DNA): TGCGCCAGCAGCTTGGTAGGGGGAACAGGGAACACTGAAGCTTTCTTT. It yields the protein CASSLVGGTGNTEAFF.

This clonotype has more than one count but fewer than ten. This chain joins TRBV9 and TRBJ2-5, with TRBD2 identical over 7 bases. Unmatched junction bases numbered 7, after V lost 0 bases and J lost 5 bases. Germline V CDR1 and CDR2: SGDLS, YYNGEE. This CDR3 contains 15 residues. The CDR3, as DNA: TGTGCCAGCAGCGTAGGGGCTAGCGGAGATGAGACCCAGTACTTC. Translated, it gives CASSVGASGDETQYF.

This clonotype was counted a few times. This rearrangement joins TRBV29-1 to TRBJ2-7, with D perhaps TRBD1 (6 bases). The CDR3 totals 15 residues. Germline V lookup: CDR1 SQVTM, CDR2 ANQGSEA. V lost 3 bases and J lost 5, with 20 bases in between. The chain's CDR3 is CSVDGTLAGVHEQYF. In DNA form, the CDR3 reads TGCAGCGTTGACGGAACCTTAGCAGGGGTCCACGAGCAGTACTTC.

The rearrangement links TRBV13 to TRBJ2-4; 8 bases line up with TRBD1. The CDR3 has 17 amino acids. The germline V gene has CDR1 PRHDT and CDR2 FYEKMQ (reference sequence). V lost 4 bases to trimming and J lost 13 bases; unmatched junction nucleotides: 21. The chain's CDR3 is CASSSTRGLAFLREQYF. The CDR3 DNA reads TGTGCCAGCAGCTCCACCAGGGGGCTAGCGTTCTTACGGGAGCAGTACTTC.

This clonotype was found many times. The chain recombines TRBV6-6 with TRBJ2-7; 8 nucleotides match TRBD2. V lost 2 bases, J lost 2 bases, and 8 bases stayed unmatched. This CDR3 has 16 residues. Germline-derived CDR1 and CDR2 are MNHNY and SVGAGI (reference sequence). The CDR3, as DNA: TGTGCCAGCAGTTACGGTCAGCGGGGGCCAACCTACGAGCAGTACTTC. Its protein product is CASSYGQRGPTYEQYF.

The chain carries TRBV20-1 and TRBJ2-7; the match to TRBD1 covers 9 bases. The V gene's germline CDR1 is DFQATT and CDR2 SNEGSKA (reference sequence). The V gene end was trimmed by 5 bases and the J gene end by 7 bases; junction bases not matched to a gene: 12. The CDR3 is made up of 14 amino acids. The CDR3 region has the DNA TGCAGTGCTCGGACGGGACAGGGCCTGGGAGAGCAGTACTTC. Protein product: CSARTGQGLGEQYF.

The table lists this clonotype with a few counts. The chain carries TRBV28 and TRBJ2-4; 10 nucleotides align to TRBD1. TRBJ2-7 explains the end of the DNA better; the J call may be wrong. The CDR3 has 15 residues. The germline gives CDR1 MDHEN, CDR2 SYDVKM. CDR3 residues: CASSTRQGAPSEQYF. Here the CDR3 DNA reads TGTGCCAGCAGTACCCGACAGGGGGCGCCATCCGAGCAGTACTTC.

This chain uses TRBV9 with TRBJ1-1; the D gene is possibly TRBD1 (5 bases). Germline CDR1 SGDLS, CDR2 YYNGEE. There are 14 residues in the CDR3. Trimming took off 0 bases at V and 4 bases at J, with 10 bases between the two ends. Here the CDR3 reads CASSVGAGPTEAFF. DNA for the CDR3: TGTGCCAGCAGCGTAGGCGCAGGGCCCACTGAAGCTTTCTTT. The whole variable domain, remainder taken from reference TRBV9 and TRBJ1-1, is DSGVTQTPKHLITATGQRVTLRCSPRSGDLSVYWYQQSLDQGLQFLIQYYNGEERAKGNILERFSAQQFPDLHSELNLSSLELGDSALYFCASSVGAGPTEAFFGQGTRLTVV.

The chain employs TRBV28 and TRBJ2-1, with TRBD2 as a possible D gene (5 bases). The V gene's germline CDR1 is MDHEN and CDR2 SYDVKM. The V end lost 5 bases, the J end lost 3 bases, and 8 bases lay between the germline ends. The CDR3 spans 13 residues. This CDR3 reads CASSQADYNEQFF. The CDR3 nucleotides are TGTGCCAGCAGTCAAGCGGACTACAATGAGCAGTTCTTC.

The CDR3 protein is CASSSRGTLNNSPLHF. The CDR3 nucleotides read TGTGCCAGCAGTTCCAGGGGGACACTCAATAATTCACCCCTCCACTTT. The J gene is TRBJ1-6, the V gene TRBV12-3 or TRBV12-4; 7 bases are a match to TRBD1. The CDR3 loop spans 16 amino acids. Trimming at V came to 4 bases and at J to 5 bases, leaving 8 bases not matched to a gene.

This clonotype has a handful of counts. The CDR3 nucleotides are TGTGCCAGCAGCTACGGGCCGCAGTTCTTC. Protein: CASSYGPQFF. The V call is TRBV7-9, the J call TRBJ2-1; the D is unclear. This CDR3 region has 10 residues. V lost 4 bases and J 12 bases, leaving 7 bases between the germline ends. Germline CDR1 and CDR2: SEHNR and FQNEAQ (reference sequence).

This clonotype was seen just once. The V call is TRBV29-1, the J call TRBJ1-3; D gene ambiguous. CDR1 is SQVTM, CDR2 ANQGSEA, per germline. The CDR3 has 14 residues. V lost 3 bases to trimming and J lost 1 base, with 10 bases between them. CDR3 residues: CSVEGRQSGNTIYF. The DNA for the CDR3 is TGCAGCGTTGAGGGTCGGCAATCTGGAAACACCATATATTTT.

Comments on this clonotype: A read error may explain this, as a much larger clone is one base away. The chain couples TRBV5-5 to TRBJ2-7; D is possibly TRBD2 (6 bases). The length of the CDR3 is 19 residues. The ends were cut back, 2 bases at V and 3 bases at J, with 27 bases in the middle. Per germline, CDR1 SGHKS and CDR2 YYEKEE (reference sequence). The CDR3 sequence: CASSFVTRDGASHRYEQYF. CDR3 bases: TGTGCCAGCAGCTTCGTGACGCGGGATGGAGCGAGCCACCGCTACGAGCAGTACTTC. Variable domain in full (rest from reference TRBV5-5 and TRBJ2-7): DAGVTQSPTHLIKTRGQQVTLRCSPISGHKSVSWYQQVLGQGPQFIFQYYEKEERGRGNFPDRFSARQFPNYSSELNVNALLLGDSALYLCASSFVTRDGASHRYEQYFGPGTRLTVT.

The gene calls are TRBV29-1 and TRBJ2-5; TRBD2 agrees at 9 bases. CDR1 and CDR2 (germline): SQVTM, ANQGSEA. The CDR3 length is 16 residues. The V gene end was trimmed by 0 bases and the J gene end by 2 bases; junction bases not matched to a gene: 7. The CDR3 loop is CSVEDPAGGDQETQYF. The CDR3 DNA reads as TGCAGCGTTGAAGATCCAGCGGGAGGAGATCAAGAGACCCAGTACTTC.

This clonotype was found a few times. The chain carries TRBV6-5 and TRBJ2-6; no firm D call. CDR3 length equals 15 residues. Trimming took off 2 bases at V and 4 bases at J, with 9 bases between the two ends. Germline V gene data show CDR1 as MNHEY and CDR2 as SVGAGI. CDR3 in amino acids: CASSYVAGGANVLTF. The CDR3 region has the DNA TGTGCCAGCAGTTACGTTGCTGGGGGGGCCAACGTCCTGACTTTC.

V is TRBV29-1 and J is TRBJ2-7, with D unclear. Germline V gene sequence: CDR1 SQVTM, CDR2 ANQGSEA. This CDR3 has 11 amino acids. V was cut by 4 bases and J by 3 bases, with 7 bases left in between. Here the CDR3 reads CSVAWGYEQYF. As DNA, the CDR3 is TGCAGCGTTGCCTGGGGCTACGAGCAGTACTTC.

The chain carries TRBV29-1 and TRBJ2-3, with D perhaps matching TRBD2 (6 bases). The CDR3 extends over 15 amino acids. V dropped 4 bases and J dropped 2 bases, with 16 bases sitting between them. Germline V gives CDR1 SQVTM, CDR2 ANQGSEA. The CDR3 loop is CSVVHGSPSTDTQYF. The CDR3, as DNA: TGCAGCGTTGTACACGGGAGCCCCTCCACAGATACGCAGTATTTT.